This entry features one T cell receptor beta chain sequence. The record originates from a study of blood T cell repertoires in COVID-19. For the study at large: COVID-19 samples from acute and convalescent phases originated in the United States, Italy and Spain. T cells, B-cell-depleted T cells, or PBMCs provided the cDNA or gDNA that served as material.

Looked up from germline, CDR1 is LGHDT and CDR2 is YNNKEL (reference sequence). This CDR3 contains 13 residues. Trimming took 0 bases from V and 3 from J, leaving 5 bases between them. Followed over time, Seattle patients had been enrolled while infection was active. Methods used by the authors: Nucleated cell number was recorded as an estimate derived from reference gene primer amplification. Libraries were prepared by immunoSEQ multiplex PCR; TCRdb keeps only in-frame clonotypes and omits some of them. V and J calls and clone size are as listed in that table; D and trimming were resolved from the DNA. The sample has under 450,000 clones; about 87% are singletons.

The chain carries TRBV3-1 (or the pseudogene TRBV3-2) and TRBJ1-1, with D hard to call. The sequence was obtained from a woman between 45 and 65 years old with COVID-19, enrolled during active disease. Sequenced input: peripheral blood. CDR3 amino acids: CASSQEEDTEAFF. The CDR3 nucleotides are TGTGCCAGCAGCCAAGAAGAGGACACTGAAGCTTTCTTT.